This T cell receptor beta chain was sequenced in a study of blood T cell repertoires in COVID-19. Whole-study context: The origin of the acute and convalescent COVID-19 samples was the United States, Italy and Spain.

TCRdb's table, derived via immunoSEQ multiplex PCR, lists solely in-frame clones and lacks some. The table includes about 64,000 clones, roughly 82% detected once. The V gene lost 6 bases and the J gene lost 0 bases, with 11 bases spanning the gap. Germline V CDR1 and CDR2: MNHEY, SVGAGI. The CDR3 sequence is 15 residues long. This clone was detected a few times. The sequenced sample consisted of peripheral blood. The receptor was derived from a human donor in a cohort sampled during active COVID-19. J is TRBJ2-2 and V is TRBV6-5; no firm D call. The CDR3 coding sequence is TGTGCCAGCAGGGATGGGCCTGCGAACACCGGGGAGCTGTTTTTT. Translation: CASRDGPANTGELFF.